This TCR beta chain was found in a study of shared clonotypes between healthy human individuals. TCRdb keeps only in-frame clones here, not all; method: immunoSEQ multiplex PCR. The sample has about 2,200,000 clones, 90% to 95% seen once. The CDR3 spans 17 residues. V lost 5 bases, J lost 5 bases, and 22 bases lay in between. Per the germline V gene, CDR1 is SGHVS and CDR2 is FQNEAQ. Positively selected for CCR7, the CD45RO-negative cells used as naive CD8 cells excluded terminally differentiated effector memory CD45RA+ cells. The sequencing input was naive CD8+ T cells from PBMCs. V and J are TRBV7-8 and TRBJ2-1; D is possibly TRBD1 (5 bases). This clonotype was sampled from a man aged 18 to 29 in good health. Some clones in this sample may be carry-over from other donors' samples. The CDR3 DNA reads TGTGCCAGCAGCCCGGACGGATTAGGGGCATTGGACAATGAGCAGTTCTTC. Its protein product is CASSPDGLGALDNEQFF.